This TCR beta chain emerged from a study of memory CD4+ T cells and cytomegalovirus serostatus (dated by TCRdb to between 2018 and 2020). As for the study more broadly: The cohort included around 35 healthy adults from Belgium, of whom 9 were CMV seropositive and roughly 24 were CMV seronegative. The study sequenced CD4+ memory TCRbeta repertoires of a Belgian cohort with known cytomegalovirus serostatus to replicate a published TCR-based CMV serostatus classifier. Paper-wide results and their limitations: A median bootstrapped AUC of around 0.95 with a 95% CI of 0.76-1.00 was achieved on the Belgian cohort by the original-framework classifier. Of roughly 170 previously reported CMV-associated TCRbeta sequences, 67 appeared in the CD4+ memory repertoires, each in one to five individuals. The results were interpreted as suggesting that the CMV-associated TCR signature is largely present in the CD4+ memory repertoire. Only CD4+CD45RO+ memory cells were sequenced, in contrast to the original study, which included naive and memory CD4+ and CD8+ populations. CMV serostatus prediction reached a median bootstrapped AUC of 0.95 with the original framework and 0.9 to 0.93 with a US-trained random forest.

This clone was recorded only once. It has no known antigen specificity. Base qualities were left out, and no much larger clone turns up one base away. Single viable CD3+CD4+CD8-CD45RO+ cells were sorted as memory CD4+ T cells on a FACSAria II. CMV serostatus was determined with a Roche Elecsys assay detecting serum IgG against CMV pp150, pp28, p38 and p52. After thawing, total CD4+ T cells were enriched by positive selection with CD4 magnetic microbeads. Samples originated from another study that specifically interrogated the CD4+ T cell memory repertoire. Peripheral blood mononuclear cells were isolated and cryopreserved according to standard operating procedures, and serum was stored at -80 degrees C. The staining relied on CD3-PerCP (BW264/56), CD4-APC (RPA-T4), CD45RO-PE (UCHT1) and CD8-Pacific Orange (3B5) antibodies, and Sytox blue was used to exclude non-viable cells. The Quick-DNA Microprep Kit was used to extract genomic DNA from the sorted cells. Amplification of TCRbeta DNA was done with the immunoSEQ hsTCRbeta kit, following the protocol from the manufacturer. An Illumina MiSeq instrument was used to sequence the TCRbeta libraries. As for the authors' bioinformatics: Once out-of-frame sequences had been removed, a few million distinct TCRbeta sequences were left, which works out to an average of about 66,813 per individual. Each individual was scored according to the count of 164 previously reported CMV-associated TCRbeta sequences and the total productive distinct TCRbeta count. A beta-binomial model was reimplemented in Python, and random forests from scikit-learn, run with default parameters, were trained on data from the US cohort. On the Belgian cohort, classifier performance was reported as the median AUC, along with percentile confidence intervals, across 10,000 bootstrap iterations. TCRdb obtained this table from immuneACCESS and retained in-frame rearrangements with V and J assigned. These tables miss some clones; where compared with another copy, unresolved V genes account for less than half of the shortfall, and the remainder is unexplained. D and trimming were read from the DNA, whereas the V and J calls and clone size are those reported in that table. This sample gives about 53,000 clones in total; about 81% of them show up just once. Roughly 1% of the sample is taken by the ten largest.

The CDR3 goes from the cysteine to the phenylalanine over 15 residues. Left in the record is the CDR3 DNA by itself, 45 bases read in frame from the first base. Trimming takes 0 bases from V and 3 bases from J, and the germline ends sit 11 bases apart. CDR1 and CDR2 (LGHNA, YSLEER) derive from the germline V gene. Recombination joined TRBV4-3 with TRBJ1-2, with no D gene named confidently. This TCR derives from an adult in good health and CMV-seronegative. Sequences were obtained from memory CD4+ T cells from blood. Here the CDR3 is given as CASSQDRSGDYGYTF. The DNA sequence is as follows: TGCGCCAGCAGCCAAGATCGCAGTGGTGACTATGGCTACACCTTC.